This T cell receptor beta chain comes out of a study of human T cells and chemical hapten exposure. Study in general: Doses of diphenylcyclopropenone went to the patients' scalps weekly throughout the roughly 22-week study. TCR yields per sample varied mostly from small pooled library volume differences. Study findings and constraints: Alopecia affected the donors, so their immune response may differ from healthy people's.

Per germline, CDR1 MNHEY and CDR2 SVGEGT. The CDR3 runs to 13 residues. Trimming removed 6 bases at V and 14 bases at J, with 17 bases between. TCRdb re-called the RACE reads with MiXCR, one entry per CDR3 protein. Counted here are around 120,000 distinct CDR3 sequences, approximately 13% occurring once; the ten biggest clones make up around 2.8%. The sample's time point: pre-sensitization, week 0. Regarding treatment: therapeutic diphenylcyclopropenone sensitization with weekly scalp DPC. Blood draws came before every patch-test application. As for this clonotype: Antigen unknown.

This TCR was recovered from a woman between 18 and 30 years old with alopecia areata. Some clones in this sample may be carry-over from other donors' samples. The genes are TRBV6-2 or TRBV6-3 and TRBJ1-6, with a tentative D call TRBD1 (6 bases). The sequences come from whole blood, collected in connection with sensitization to the hapten diphenylcyclopropenone (DPC). CDR3 in amino acids: CASSDRPDLTLHF. The CDR3 DNA is TGTGCCAGCAGCGACAGGCCCGATCTGACCCTCCACTTT.